This T cell receptor (beta chain) is drawn from a study of T cell changes during pregnancy in multiple sclerosis. The protocol was immunoSEQ multiplex PCR, while the TCRdb copy is restricted to in-frame clones and leaves out a portion. The table records about 41,000 clones, more than 85% of them present only once. The sample was CD8+ T cells from peripheral blood mononuclear cells, taken in the third trimester of pregnancy. This TCR was sampled from a female donor with multiple sclerosis, enrolled in a pregnancy study.

The CDR3 sequence is CAWSGALSTDTQYF. In DNA form, the CDR3 reads TGTGCCTGGAGTGGGGCCCTGAGCACAGATACGCAGTATTTT. V and J are TRBV30 and TRBJ2-3, with D unclear. Per germline, CDR1 GTSNPN and CDR2 SVGIG (reference sequence). Trimming cost V 1 base and J 0 bases, with 8 bases left between them. CDR3 size: 14 residues.